This T cell receptor beta chain came from a study of shared clonotypes between healthy human individuals. CDR1 is LNHDA and CDR2 is SQIVND in the germline V gene (reference sequence). This CDR3 has 15 residues. V gave up 7 bases and J gave up 6 bases, with 19 bases separating them. Splitting of each subset's genomic DNA was done evenly across several immunoSEQ plates. Repertoires were generated with immunoSEQ multiplex PCR, while TCRdb's copy carries only in-frame clones and drops some. The data show under 600,000 clones, roughly 79% seen once. This clonotype was sampled from a woman between 40 and 55 years old in good health. Some clones in this sample may be carry-over from other donors' samples. Material for sequencing was PBMCs. The chain couples TRBV19 to TRBJ1-5; possibly TRBD1 for D (5 bases). DNA for the CDR3: TGTGCCAGTACACCGGTGGGGGGTTCCGCTCAGCCCCAGCATTTT. Its protein is CASTPVGGSAQPQHF.